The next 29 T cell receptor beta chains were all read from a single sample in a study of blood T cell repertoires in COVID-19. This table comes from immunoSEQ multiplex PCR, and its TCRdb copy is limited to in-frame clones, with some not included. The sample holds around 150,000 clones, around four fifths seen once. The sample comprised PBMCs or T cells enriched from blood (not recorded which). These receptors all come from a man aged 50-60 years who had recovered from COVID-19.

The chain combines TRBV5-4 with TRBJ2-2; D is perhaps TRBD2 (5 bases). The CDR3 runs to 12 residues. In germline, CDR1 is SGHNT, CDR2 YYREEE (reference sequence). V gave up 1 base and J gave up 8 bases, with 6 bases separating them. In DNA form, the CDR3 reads TGTGCCAGCAGCTTGCGGGAAGGGGAGCTGTTTTTT. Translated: CASSLREGELFF.

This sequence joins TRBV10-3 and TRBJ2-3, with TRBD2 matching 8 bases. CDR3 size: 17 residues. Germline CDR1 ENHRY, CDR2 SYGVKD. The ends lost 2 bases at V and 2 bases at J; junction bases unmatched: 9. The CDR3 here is CAISEGSLAGTTDTQYF. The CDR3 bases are TGTGCCATCAGTGAGGGCAGTCTAGCGGGTACCACAGATACGCAGTATTTT.

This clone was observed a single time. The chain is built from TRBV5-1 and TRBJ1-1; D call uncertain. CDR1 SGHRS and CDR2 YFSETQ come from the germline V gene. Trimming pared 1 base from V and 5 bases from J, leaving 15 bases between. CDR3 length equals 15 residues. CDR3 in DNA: TGCGCCAGCAGCTTGTCATCGGGGATAAAGACTGAAGCTTTCTTT. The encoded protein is CASSLSSGIKTEAFF.

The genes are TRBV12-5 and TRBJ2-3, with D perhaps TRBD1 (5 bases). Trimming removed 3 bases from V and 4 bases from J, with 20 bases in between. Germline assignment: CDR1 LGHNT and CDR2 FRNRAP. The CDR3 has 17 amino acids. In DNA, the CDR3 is TGTGCTAGTGGTTTCCAAGGGGCGGATGGTAGGTCAGATACGCAGTATTTT. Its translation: CASGFQGADGRSDTQYF.

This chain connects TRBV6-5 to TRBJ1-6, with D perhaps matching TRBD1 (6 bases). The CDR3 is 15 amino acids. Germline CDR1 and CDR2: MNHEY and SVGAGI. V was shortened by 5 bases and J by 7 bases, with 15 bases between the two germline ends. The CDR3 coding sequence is TGTGCCAGCAGTCAACGGGGCAGGGGAAATTCACCCCTCCACTTT. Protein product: CASSQRGRGNSPLHF.

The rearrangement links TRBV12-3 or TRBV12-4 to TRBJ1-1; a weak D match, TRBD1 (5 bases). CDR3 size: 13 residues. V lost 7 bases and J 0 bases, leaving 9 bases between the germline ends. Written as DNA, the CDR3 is TGTGCCAGCACCTCGACAGTGAACACTGAAGCTTTCTTT. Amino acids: CASTSTVNTEAFF.

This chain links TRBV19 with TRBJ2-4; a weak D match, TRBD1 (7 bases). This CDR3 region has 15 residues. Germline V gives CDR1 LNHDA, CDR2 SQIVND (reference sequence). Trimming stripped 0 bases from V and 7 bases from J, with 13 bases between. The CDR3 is CASSIEGSGGNIQYF. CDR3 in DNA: TGTGCCAGTAGTATAGAGGGGTCAGGGGGGAACATTCAGTACTTC. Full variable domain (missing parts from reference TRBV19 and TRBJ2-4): DGGITQSPKYLFRKEGQNVTLSCEQNLNHDAMYWYRQDPGQGLRLIYYSQIVNDFQKGDIAEGYSVSREKKESFPLTVTSAQKNPTAFYLCASSIEGSGGNIQYFGAGTRLSVL.

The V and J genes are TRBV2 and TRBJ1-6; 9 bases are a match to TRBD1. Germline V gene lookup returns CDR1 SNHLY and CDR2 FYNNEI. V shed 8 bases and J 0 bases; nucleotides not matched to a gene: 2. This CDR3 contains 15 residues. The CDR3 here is CASGQGSSYNSPLHF. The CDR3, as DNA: TGTGCCAGCGGACAGGGGAGCTCCTATAATTCACCCCTCCACTTT.

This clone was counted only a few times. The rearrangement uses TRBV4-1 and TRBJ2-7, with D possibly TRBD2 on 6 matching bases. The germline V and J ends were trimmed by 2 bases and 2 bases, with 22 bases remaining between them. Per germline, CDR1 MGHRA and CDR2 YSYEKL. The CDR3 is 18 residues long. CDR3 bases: TGCGCCAGCAGCCAAATGGGGTTTGTGGAGGGTCTCACCTACGAGCAGTACTTC. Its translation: CASSQMGFVEGLTYEQYF.

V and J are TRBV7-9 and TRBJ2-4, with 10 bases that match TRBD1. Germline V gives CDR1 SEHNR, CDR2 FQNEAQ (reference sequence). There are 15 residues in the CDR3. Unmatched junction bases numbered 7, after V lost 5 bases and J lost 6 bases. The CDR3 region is CASSRLTGGLNIQYF. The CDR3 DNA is TGTGCCAGCAGCCGATTGACAGGGGGCTTAAACATTCAGTACTTC.

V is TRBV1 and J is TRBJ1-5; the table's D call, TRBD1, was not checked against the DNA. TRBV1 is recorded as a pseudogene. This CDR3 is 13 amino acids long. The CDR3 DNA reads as TGCACCAGGGGAAAGGGGTTTGGTCAGCCCCAGCATTTT. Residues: CTRGKGFGQPQHF.

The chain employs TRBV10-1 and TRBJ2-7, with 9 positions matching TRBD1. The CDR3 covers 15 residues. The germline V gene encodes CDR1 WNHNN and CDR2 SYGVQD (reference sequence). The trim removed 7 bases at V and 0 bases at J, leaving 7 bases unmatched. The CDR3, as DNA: TGCGCCAGCAAACTGAGGGACAGGGTCTCCTACGAGCAGTACTTC. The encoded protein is CASKLRDRVSYEQYF.

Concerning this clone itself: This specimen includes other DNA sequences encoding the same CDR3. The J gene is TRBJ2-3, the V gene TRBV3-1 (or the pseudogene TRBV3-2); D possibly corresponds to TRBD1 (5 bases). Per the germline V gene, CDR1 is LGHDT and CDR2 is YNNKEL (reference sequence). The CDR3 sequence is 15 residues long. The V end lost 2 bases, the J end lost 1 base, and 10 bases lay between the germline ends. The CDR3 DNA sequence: TGTGCCAGCAGCCAAAGGGCAGGGCGCACAGATACGCAGTATTTT. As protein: CASSQRAGRTDTQYF.

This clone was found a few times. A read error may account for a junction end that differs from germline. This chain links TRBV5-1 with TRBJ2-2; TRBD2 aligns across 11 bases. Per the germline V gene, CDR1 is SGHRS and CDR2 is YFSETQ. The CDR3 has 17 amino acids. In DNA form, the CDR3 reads TGCGCCAGCGGCTTGGGGCTAGCGGGGGGCTTCACCGGGGAGCTGTTTTTT. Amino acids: CASGLGLAGGFTGELFF. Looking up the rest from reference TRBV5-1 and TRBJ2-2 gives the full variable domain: KAGVTQTPRYLIKTRGQQVTLSCSPISGHRSVSWYQQTPGQGLQFLFEYFSETQRNKGNFPGRFSGRQFSNSRSEMNVSTLELGDSALYLCASGLGLAGGFTGELFFGEGSRLTVL.

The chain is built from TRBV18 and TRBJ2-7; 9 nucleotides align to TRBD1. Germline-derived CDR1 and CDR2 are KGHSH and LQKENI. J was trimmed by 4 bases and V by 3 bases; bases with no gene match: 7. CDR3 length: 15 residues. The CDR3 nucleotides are TGTGCCAGCTCACCGGGACAGGGTATAGTATACGAGCAGTACTTC. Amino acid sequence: CASSPGQGIVYEQYF. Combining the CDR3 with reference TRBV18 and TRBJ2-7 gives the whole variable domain NAGVMQNPRHLVRRRGQEARLRCSPMKGHSHVYWYRQLPEEGLKFMVYLQKENIIDESGMPKERFSAEFPKEGPSILRIQQVVRGDSAAYFCASSPGQGIVYEQYFGPGTRLTVT.

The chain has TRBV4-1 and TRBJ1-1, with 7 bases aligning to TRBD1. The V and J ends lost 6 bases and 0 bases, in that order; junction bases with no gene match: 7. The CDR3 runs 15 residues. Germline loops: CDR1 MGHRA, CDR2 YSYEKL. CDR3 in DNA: TGCGCCAGCAGTCAAACGACAGGGATGAACACTGAAGCTTTCTTT. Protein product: CASSQTTGMNTEAFF.

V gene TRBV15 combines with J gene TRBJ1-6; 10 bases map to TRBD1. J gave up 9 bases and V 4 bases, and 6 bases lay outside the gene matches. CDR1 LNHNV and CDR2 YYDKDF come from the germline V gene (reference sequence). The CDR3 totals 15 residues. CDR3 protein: CATSNKTGGISPLHF. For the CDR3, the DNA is TGTGCCACCAGCAATAAGACAGGGGGCATTTCACCCCTCCACTTT.

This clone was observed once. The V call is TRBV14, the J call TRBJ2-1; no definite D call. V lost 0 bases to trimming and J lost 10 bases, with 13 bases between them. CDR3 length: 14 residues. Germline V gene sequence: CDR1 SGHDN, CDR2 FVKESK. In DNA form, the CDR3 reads TGTGCCAGCAGCCAAGAGGTCGCGTCTTCGGAGCAGTTCTTC. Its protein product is CASSQEVASSEQFF.

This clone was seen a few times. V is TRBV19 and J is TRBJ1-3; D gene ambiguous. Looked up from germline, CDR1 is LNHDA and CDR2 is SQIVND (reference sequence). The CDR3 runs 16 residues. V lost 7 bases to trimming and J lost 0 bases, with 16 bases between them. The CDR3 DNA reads TGTGCCAGTACCCCCCCGGTCCCGATCTCTGGAAACACCATATATTTT. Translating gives CASTPPVPISGNTIYF. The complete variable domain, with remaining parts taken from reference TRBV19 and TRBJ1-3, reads DGGITQSPKYLFRKEGQNVTLSCEQNLNHDAMYWYRQDPGQGLRLIYYSQIVNDFQKGDIAEGYSVSREKKESFPLTVTSAQKNPTAFYLCASTPPVPISGNTIYFGEGSWLTVV.

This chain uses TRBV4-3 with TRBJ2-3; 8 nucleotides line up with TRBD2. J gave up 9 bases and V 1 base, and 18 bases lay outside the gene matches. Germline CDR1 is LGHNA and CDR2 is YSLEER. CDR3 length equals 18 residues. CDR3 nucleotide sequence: TGCGCCAGCAGCCAAGGCCTCAGCGGCGGGGGGCTACATGCGACGCAGTATTTT. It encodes CASSQGLSGGGLHATQYF.

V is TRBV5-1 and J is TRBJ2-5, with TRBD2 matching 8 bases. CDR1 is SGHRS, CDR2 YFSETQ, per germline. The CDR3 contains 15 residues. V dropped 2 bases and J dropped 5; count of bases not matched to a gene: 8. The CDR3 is CASSLSGSGAETQYF. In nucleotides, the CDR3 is TGCGCCAGCAGCTTAAGCGGTAGCGGGGCGGAGACCCAGTACTTC.

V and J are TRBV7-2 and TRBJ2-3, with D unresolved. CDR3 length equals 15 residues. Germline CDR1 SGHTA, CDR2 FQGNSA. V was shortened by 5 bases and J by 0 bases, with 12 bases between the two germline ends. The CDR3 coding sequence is TGTGCCAGCAGCCCACAGCAAACTAGCACAGATACGCAGTATTTT. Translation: CASSPQQTSTDTQYF. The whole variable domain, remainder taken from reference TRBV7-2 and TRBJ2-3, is GAGVSQSPSNKVTEKGKDVELRCDPISGHTALYWYRQSLGQGLEFLIYFQGNSAPDKSGLPSDRFSAERTGGSVSTLTIQRTQQEDSAVYLCASSPQQTSTDTQYFGPGTRLTVL.

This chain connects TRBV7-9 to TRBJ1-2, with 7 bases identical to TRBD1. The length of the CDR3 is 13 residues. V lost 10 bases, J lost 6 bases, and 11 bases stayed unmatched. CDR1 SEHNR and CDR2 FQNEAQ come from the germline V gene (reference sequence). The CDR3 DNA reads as TGTGCCACCGACCTGGGACAGCGTCATGGCTACACCTTC. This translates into CATDLGQRHGYTF.

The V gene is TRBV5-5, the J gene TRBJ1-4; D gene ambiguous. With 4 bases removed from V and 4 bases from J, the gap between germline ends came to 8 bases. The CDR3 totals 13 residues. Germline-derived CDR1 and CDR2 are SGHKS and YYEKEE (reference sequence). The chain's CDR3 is CASSGLINEKLFF. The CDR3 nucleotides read TGTGCCAGCAGCGGACTGATTAATGAAAAACTGTTTTTT.

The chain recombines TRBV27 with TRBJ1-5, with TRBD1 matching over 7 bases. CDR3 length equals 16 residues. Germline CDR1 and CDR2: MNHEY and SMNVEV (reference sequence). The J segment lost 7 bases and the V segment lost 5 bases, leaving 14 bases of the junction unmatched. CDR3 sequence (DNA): TGTGCCAGCAGTACAACATGGACAGGTGGGGGGCAGCCCCAGCATTTT. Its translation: CASSTTWTGGGQPQHF.

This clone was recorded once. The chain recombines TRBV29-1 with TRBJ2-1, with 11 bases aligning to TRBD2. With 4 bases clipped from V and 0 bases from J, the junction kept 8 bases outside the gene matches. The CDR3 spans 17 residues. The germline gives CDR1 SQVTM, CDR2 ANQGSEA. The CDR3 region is CSVVLAGGPSSYNEQFF. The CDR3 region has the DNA TGCAGCGTTGTTCTAGCGGGGGGCCCGAGCTCCTACAATGAGCAGTTCTTC.

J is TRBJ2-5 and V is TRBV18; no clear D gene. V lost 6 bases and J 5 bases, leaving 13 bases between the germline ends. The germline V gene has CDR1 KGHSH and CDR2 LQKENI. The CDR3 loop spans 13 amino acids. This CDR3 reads CASSPTTGETQYF. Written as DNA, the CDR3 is TGTGCCAGCTCTCCAACCACCGGGGAGACCCAGTACTTC.

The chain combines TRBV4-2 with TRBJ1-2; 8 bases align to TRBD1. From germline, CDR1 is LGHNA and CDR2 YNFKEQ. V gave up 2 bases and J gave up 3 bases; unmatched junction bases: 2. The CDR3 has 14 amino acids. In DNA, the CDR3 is TGTGCCAGCAGCCAACCGACAGGGGACTATGGCTACACCTTC. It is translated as CASSQPTGDYGYTF.

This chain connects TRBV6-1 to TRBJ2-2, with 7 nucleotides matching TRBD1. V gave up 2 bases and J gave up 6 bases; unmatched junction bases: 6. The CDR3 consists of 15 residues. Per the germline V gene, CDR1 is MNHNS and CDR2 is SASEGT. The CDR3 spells CASSEYRGSSGELFF. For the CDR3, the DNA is TGTGCCAGCAGTGAATACAGGGGATCCTCCGGGGAGCTGTTTTTT.